This T cell receptor (beta chain) is drawn from a study of T cells in Graves' hyperthyroidism and ophthalmopathy. For the study at large: Upon initial diagnosis and before any treatment, peripheral blood was collected. Points from the study as a whole: The model's output predicted ophthalmopathy at a median of about 6.5 months prior to onset.

Recently diagnosed hyperthyroidism of less than 2 months' duration affected patients aged 18 to 65. Blood was drawn at first hyperthyroidism diagnosis, before any ophthalmopathy symptoms. CDR3 size: 16 residues. V gave up 3 bases and J gave up 4 bases; unmatched junction bases: 6. This clonotype appeared a few times. Its target is unknown. The investigators amplified TCR beta CDR3 regions from RNA transcripts. A first-round RT-PCR of the TCR CDR3 used the HTBI primer set. One entry per CDR3 protein, called by TCRdb with MiXCR from the multiplex PCR reads. The table records under 450,000 distinct CDR3 sequences, roughly 14% of them present only once.

The sequenced sample consisted of blood. The chain is built from TRBV12-3 or TRBV12-4 and TRBJ1-6; 7 nucleotides match TRBD1. This TCR was recovered from a man aged 25-40 years with Graves' hyperthyroidism that later progressed to Graves' ophthalmopathy. The CDR3, as DNA: TGTGCCAGCAGTTTGGGGCCGGGACAGTATAATTCACCCCTCCACTTT. This sequence encodes CASSLGPGQYNSPLHF.